This T cell receptor beta chain was profiled in a study of Graves' ophthalmopathy and Graves' hyperthyroidism. Study-level background: Peripheral blood sampling preceded any treatment and occurred at initial diagnosis. Study-level points and caveats: Blood shared most expanded thyroid clonotypes above 0.001 frequency. Sensitivity of 85% to 90% and specificity of 65% to 83% were achieved when a 13-signature model separated ophthalmopathy from stable hyperthyroidism.

Amplified material comprised TCR beta CDR3 regions derived from RNA transcripts. First-round RT-PCR with HTBI primers preceded a second-round multiplex PCR. TCRdb re-analysed the multiplex PCR reads in MiXCR, keeping a single row per CDR3 protein. Among hundreds of thousands of distinct CDR3 sequences listed, over 40% were seen once. Ophthalmopathy cases showed moderate-to-severe activity, scoring CAS ≥3 and NOSPECS ≥4, with duration under 3 months. Only a few counts were recorded for this clonotype. No antigen is known for it. The source of this sequence is an adult man with Graves' ophthalmopathy. Sequenced: peripheral blood.

CDR3 nucleotide sequence: TGTGCCAGTAGTATTGGCGGGAGTAACGAGCAGTACTTC. Translating it yields CASSIGGSNEQYF. This rearrangement joins TRBV19 to TRBJ2-7; TRBD2 matches 7 bases. CDR3 length: 13 residues. CDR1 and CDR2 (germline): LNHDA, SQIVND (reference sequence). Trimming removed 3 bases from V and 5 bases from J; junction bases left unmatched: 4.